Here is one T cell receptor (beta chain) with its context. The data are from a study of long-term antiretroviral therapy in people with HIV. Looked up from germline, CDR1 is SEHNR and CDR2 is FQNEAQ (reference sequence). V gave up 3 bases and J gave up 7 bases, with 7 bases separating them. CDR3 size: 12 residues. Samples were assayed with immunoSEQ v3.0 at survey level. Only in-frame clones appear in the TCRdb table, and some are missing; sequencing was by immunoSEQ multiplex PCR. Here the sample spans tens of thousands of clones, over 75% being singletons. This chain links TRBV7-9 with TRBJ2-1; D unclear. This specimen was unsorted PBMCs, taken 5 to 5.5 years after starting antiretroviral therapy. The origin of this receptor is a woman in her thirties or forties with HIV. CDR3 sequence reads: CASSLSRNEQFF. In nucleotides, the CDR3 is TGTGCCAGCAGCTTGTCACGGAATGAGCAGTTCTTC.